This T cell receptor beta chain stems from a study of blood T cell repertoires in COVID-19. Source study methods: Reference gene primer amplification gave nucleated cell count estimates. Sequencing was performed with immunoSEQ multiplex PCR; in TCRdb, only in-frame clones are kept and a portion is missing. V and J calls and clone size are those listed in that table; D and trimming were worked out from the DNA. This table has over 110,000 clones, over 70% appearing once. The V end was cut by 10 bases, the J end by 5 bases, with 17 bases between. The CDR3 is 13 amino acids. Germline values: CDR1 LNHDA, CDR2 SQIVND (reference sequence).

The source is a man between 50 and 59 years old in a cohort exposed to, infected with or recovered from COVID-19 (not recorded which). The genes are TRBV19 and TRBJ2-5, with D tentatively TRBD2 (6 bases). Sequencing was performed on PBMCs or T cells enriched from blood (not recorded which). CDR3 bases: TGTGCCACCTCGGCGGGGTTGCGCGAGACCCAGTACTTC. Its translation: CATSAGLRETQYF.